This passage covers 27 T cell receptor beta chains from one sample sequenced in a study of prognosis after radiotherapy for stage I lung cancer. Two-round multiplex PCR on genomic DNA was the method by which TCR beta CDR3 was amplified. Primers specific to each TRBV and TRBJ gene were used in first-round PCR. A single record per CDR3 protein comes from TCRdb applying MiXCR to the multiplex PCR reads. The data show tens of thousands of distinct CDR3 sequences, with 40% to 55% seen just once and more than 15% held by the top ten. Sequences were derived from PBMCs, sampled before or after stereotactic body radiation therapy (not recorded which). Every receptor here comes from a donor aged 50 or older with non-small cell lung cancer.

There are many counts of this clonotype. The chain recombines TRBV30 with TRBJ1-1, with a possible D match to TRBD1 (5 bases). This CDR3 region has 15 residues. The germline V gene encodes CDR1 GTSNPN and CDR2 SVGIG (reference sequence). V shed 0 bases and J shed 0 bases, with 11 bases lying between them. CDR3 coding DNA: TGTGCCTGGAGTGTCCTAGGGACCATGAACACTGAAGCTTTCTTT. It codes for CAWSVLGTMNTEAFF.

A remark on this clonotype: A much larger clone sits a single nucleotide away, making a read error possible. The chain joins TRBV3-1 to TRBJ2-3; 8 bases align to TRBD2. The CDR3 is made up of 19 amino acids. The J segment lost 3 bases and the V segment lost 2 bases, leaving 16 bases of the junction unmatched. The germline V gene encodes CDR1 LGHDT and CDR2 YNNKEL (reference sequence). Written as DNA, the CDR3 is TGTGCCAGCAGCCAAAAAGCTGGCGGGAGGTCCCCGGGGACAGATACGCAGTATTTT. This codes for CASSQKAGGRSPGTDTQYF.

About this clonotype itself: One end of the junction varies from germline; a read error may be responsible. This chain links TRBV7-8 with TRBJ2-2; TRBD2 matches at 8 bases. The germline V gene has CDR1 SGHVS and CDR2 FQNEAQ. This CDR3 has 16 residues. This CDR3 is CASSIRAGANNGELFF. The CDR3 nucleotides are TGTGCCAGCAGCATAAGAGCGGGGGCGAACAACGGGGAGCTGTTTTTT.

This clonotype was observed many times. The CDR3 is CAISESVFGQPQHF. CDR3 bases: TGTGCCATCAGTGAGTCTGTCTTCGGGCAGCCCCAGCATTTT. V is TRBV10-3 and J is TRBJ1-5; D gene uncertain. Trimming took 0 bases from V and 7 from J, leaving 10 bases between them. This CDR3 is 14 amino acids long. CDR1 and CDR2 from the germline V gene are ENHRY and SYGVKD.

In this sample, this clonotype turned up many times. The J gene is TRBJ2-1, the V gene TRBV3-1; 11 bases agree with TRBD2. Germline assignment: CDR1 LGHDT and CDR2 YNNKEL (reference sequence). With 6 bases clipped from V and 0 bases from J, the junction kept 10 bases outside the gene matches. The CDR3 length is 18 residues. The CDR3 loop is CASSRKTSGVSSYNEQFF. For the CDR3, the DNA is TGTGCCAGCAGTCGTAAGACTAGCGGGGTTAGCTCCTACAATGAGCAGTTCTTC.

Regarding this clonotype: A far larger clone is just one base off, so this is likely a read error. The J gene is TRBJ1-1, the V gene TRBV6-6; D ambiguous. The CDR3 runs 13 residues. Germline CDR1 is MNHNY and CDR2 is SVGAGI (reference sequence). The CDR3 sequence: CASSYPGGSEDFF. CDR3 coding DNA: TGTGCCAGCAGTTACCCGGGAGGGAGCGAAGATTTCTTT.

Concerning this clonotype: A far larger clone is only one base removed, so a read error is likely. This rearrangement joins TRBV6-4 to TRBJ2-1; D gene uncertain. The CDR3 sequence is 15 residues long. Germline V gene data show CDR1 as MRHNA and CDR2 as SNTAGT. CDR3 bases: TGTTCCAGCAGTTCCCAACGGACGTTATACAATGAGCAGTTCTTC. Residues: CSSSSQRTLYNEQFF.

By proportion, this clonotype is medium-sized. J is TRBJ1-3 and V is TRBV30; TRBD1 is a possible D gene (6 bases). The germline gives CDR1 GTSNPN, CDR2 SVGIG (reference sequence). V was cut by 4 bases and J by 2 bases, with 15 bases left in between. This CDR3 is built from 15 residues. Here the CDR3 reads CAWNDGTLAGNTIYF. The CDR3 DNA sequence: TGTGCCTGGAACGATGGGACACTAGCTGGAAACACCATATATTTT.

This clonotype was counted ten times or more. V gene TRBV27 combines with J gene TRBJ2-3, with D perhaps being TRBD1 or TRBD2 (6 bases each). Looked up from germline, CDR1 is MNHEY and CDR2 is SMNVEV (reference sequence). The length of the CDR3 is 13 residues. Trimming stripped 3 bases from V and 4 bases from J, with 8 bases between. The CDR3 sequence: CASSLRGADTQYF. Here the CDR3 DNA reads TGTGCCAGCAGTTTGAGGGGGGCAGATACGCAGTATTTT.

Concerning this clonotype: This likely reflects a read error, since a far larger clone is one base away. The rearrangement links TRBV6-5 to TRBJ1-2, with no clear D. This CDR3 is 13 amino acids long. Germline CDR1 reads MNHEY; CDR2 reads SVGAGI. The V end was cut by 2 bases, the J end by 4 bases, with 8 bases between. The CDR3 spells CASSYLEPYGYTF. For the CDR3, the DNA is TGTGCCAGCAGTTACCTCGAACCCTATGGCTACACCTTC.

This clonotype was picked up one time. With only one base between it and a far larger clone, this is likely a read error. The rearrangement uses TRBV7-2 and TRBJ2-7; TRBD2 agrees at 7 bases. Per germline, CDR1 SGHTA and CDR2 FQGNSA. There are 14 residues in the CDR3. The CDR3 DNA follows: TGTGCCAGCAGCCAAGAGCGGGGCGGGTACGATCAGTACTTC. Translation: CASSQERGGYDQYF.

The sample holds a few counts of this clonotype. V and J are TRBV28 and TRBJ2-7; D possibly uses TRBD1 or TRBD2 (5 bases each). This CDR3 contains 15 residues. The V end was cut by 5 bases, the J end by 4 bases, with 18 bases between. Per germline, CDR1 MDHEN and CDR2 SYDVKM. The CDR3 DNA reads as TGTGCCAGCAGTCCCCTTCAGGGTAGGAGGTACGAGCAGTACTTC. The encoded protein is CASSPLQGRRYEQYF.

Ten or more counts support this clonotype. The chain has TRBV18 and TRBJ2-1; 7 positions match TRBD1. V shed 5 bases and J 7 bases; nucleotides not matched to a gene: 8. The CDR3 is 14 residues long. Germline CDR1 KGHSH, CDR2 LQKENI. DNA for the CDR3: TGTGCCAGCTCAGACAGGGTCCCTCTTAATGAGCAGTTCTTC. It codes for CASSDRVPLNEQFF.

The genes are TRBV7-8 and TRBJ1-2; 8 positions agree with TRBD1. V lost 5 bases to trimming and J lost 5 bases; unmatched junction nucleotides: 4. Germline CDR1 is SGHVS and CDR2 is FQNEAQ. This CDR3 has 13 residues. The chain's CDR3 is CASSPRTGYGYTF. CDR3 nucleotide sequence: TGTGCCAGCAGCCCACGGACAGGGTATGGCTACACCTTC.

The sample holds one count of this clonotype. A junction boundary mismatches the germline segment, possibly from a read error. V is TRBV6-5 and J is TRBJ2-7; D possibly uses TRBD1 or TRBD2 (6 bases each). There are 19 residues in the CDR3. In germline, CDR1 is MNHEY, CDR2 SVGAGI. CDR3 DNA: TGTGCCAGCAGTTACATTCGCCCGGGGGCTTATCATTCACACTCCGAGCAGCACTTC. Protein: CASSYIRPGAYHSHSEQHF.

This clonotype was found many times. The chain links TRBV6-5 to TRBJ1-1, with D unresolved. The CDR3 runs 16 residues. Germline lookup yields CDR1 MNHEY and CDR2 SVGAGI. Trimming removed 0 bases at V and 5 bases at J, with 16 bases between. CDR3 protein: CASSYSLVGGGTEAFF. The CDR3 DNA follows: TGTGCCAGCAGTTACTCGTTGGTGGGCGGAGGGACTGAAGCTTTCTTT.

This sequence joins TRBV6-1 and TRBJ2-1, with 15 bases lining up with TRBD2. V trimming: 6 bases; J trimming: 6 bases; junction bases outside the gene matches: 9. Germline values: CDR1 MNHNS, CDR2 SASEGT. The CDR3 is 17 residues long. The CDR3 region has the DNA TGTGCCAGCAGCGCCATGGGACTAGCGGGAGGCCTCAATGAGCAGTTCTTC. Amino acid sequence: CASSAMGLAGGLNEQFF.

V gene TRBV6-2 or TRBV6-3 combines with J gene TRBJ1-2; TRBD1 matches 7 bases. The CDR3 has 17 amino acids. The germline gives CDR1 MNHEY, CDR2 SVGEGT. After removal of 7 bases from V and 1 base from J, the junction contained 15 bases not matched to a gene. CDR3 in amino acids: CASKPFPRTGINYGYTF. The DNA of the CDR3 is TGTGCCAGCAAGCCCTTTCCCCGGACAGGAATTAACTATGGCTACACCTTC.

Comment on this clonotype: One base away lies a much larger clone, so this may be a sequencing read error. V gene TRBV3-1 combines with J gene TRBJ2-2, with 7 bases identical to TRBD1. Per germline, CDR1 LGHDT and CDR2 YNNKEL (reference sequence). After removal of 3 bases from V and 3 bases from J, the junction contained 7 bases not matched to a gene. The length of the CDR3 is 16 residues. As DNA, the CDR3 is TGTGCCAGCAGCCACTTCCGGGACAGCTACACCGGGGAGCTGTTTTTT. This encodes CASSHFRDSYTGELFF.

The rearrangement joins TRBV20-1 to TRBJ2-1; TRBD2 matches 8 bases. Germline V gives CDR1 DFQATT, CDR2 SNEGSKA (reference sequence). The CDR3 sequence is 13 residues long. V lost 4 bases, J lost 10 bases, and 9 bases stayed unmatched. CDR3 amino acids: CSAKAGVPGEQFF. Here the CDR3 DNA reads TGCAGTGCTAAAGCGGGAGTTCCTGGGGAGCAGTTCTTC.

This clonotype occurred many times. The V gene is TRBV7-3, the J gene TRBJ2-1, with TRBD2 matching 11 bases. Germline assignment: CDR1 SGHTA and CDR2 FQGTGA. The CDR3 loop spans 16 amino acids. Trimming cost V 5 bases and J 6 bases; bases outside gene matches: 9. The CDR3 coding sequence is TGTGCCAGCAGCCGTGTAGGGACTAGCGGAGTCAATGAGCAGTTCTTC. Its protein product is CASSRVGTSGVNEQFF. Looking up the rest from reference TRBV7-3 and TRBJ2-1 gives the full variable domain: GAGVSQTPSNKVTEKGKYVELRCDPISGHTALYWYRQSLGQGPEFLIYFQGTGAADDSGLPNDRFFAVRPEGSVSTLKIQRTERGDSAVYLCASSRVGTSGVNEQFFGPGTRLTVL.

About this clonotype itself: Possible read error: a much larger clone is one base away. The V gene is TRBV14, the J gene TRBJ1-1, with a possible D match to TRBD1 (6 bases). This CDR3 is built from 14 residues. Per the germline V gene, CDR1 is SGHDN and CDR2 is FVKESK. Trimming left V 7 bases short and J 5 bases short, with 17 bases between. DNA for the CDR3: TGTGCCAGCACCCCACTCTACAGGGAGACTGAAGCTTTCTTT. This sequence encodes CASTPLYRETEAFF. Variable domain in full (rest from reference TRBV14 and TRBJ1-1): EAGVTQFPSHSVIEKGQTVTLRCDPISGHDNLYWYRRVMGKEIKFLLHFVKESKQDESGMPNNRFLAERTGGTYSTLKVQPAELEDSGVYFCASTPLYRETEAFFGQGTRLTVV.

The V and J genes are TRBV5-1 and TRBJ2-2, with D possibly TRBD2 on 6 matching bases. Germline loops: CDR1 SGHRS, CDR2 YFSETQ. V shed 6 bases and J shed 8 bases, with 20 bases lying between them. This CDR3 contains 15 residues. DNA for the CDR3: TGCGCCAGCACTCTGGCGGGATTCGGTGGAGGGGAGCTGTTTTTT. It specifies CASTLAGFGGGELFF.

Concerning this clonotype: Its ends do not fully match the called genes, so a read error is possible. J is TRBJ1-1 and V is TRBV9; D is uncertain. The CDR3 extends over 14 amino acids. The germline gives CDR1 SGDLS, CDR2 YYNGEE. The CDR3 coding sequence is TGTTCCAGCAGCGTAAACTGGGATGGCACTGAAGCTTTCTTT. It is translated as CSSSVNWDGTEAFF. Complete variable domain (other parts from reference TRBV9 and TRBJ1-1): DSGVTQTPKHLITATGQRVTLRCSPRSGDLSVYWYQQSLDQGLQFLIQYYNGEERAKGNILERFSAQQFPDLHSELNLSSLELGDSALYFCSSSVNWDGTEAFFGQGTRLTVV.

For the CDR3, the DNA is TGTGCCAGCAGTCAGGAGATCATGAACACTGAAGCTTTCTTT. Its protein product is CASSQEIMNTEAFF. The genes are TRBV6-1 and TRBJ1-1; D remains unclear. The V gene lost 5 bases and the J gene lost 0 bases, with 10 bases spanning the gap. This CDR3 comprises 14 residues. CDR1 is MNHNS, CDR2 SASEGT, per germline.

The J gene is TRBJ1-5, the V gene TRBV4-3; D uncertain. The CDR3 is made up of 14 amino acids. The germline V gene has CDR1 LGHNA and CDR2 YSLEER. Trimming cost V 1 base and J 8 bases, with 12 bases left between them. For the CDR3, the DNA is TGCGCCAGCAGCCAAGGTCCCGGACCTGAGCCCCAGCATTTT. This translates into CASSQGPGPEPQHF.

Note on this clonotype: A single base is all that separates this from a far larger clone, so a read error is likely. The chain recombines TRBV6-4 with TRBJ2-3, with a possible D match to TRBD2 (6 bases). Germline CDR1 reads MRHNA; CDR2 reads SNTAGT. V lost 5 bases, J lost 6 bases, and 30 bases lay in between. The CDR3 contains 19 residues. The CDR3 loop is CASSLLRWWDSRPTDTQYF. CDR3 nucleotides: TGTGCCAGCAGTTTATTGAGGTGGTGGGACTCAAGGCCTACTGATACGCAGTATTTT.